These T cell receptor beta chains were read from a single sample in a study of chemoradiotherapy in HPV16-positive cancers. Clones were sequenced by immunoSEQ multiplex PCR, and TCRdb holds only the in-frame ones, with some missing. The table records roughly 1,600 clones, about 89% of them present only once. Sequences were derived from tumor tissue, sampled from a patient who underwent chemoradiotherapy. These receptors all stem from a human donor with HPV-associated anogenital cancer. Each CDR3 is given with its conserved first and last residue. Fields, in order: clone size, D gene, J gene, CDR3 length, V gene, CDR3 DNA, CDR3 protein. The D gene is left open where the match is weak. Some rows have no size entry. The others give once, few or many, or a class for an expanded clone.

clone_size: -
d_call: -
j_call: TRBJ1-1
cdr3_length: 15
v_call: TRBV4-1
cdr3_nt: TGCGCCAGCAGCCTACGTCTTGGAGGGAACACTGAAGCTTTCTTT
cdr3_aa: CASSLRLGGNTEAFF

clone_size: -
d_call: TRBD1
j_call: TRBJ1-6
cdr3_length: 15
v_call: TRBV9
cdr3_nt: TGTGCCAGCAGCGACGGACAGGTGGAAAATTCACCCCTCCACTTT
cdr3_aa: CASSDGQVENSPLHF

clone_size: once
d_call: TRBD1
j_call: TRBJ1-1
cdr3_length: 14
v_call: TRBV6-6
cdr3_nt: TGTGCCAGCAATCCGACAGGGGCGAACACTGAAGCTTTCTTT
cdr3_aa: CASNPTGANTEAFF

clone_size: -
d_call: -
j_call: TRBJ2-1
cdr3_length: 15
v_call: TRBV5-4
cdr3_nt: TGTGCCAGCAGCTTTGGCGGGGTCTCCTACAATGAGCAGTTCTTC
cdr3_aa: CASSFGGVSYNEQFF

clone_size: -
d_call: -
j_call: TRBJ2-1
cdr3_length: 13
v_call: TRBV28
cdr3_nt: TGTGCCAGCAGTCTGGATGGGCGTCGTGAGCAGTTCTTC
cdr3_aa: CASSLDGRREQFF

clone_size: -
d_call: TRBD2
j_call: TRBJ2-5
cdr3_length: 14
v_call: TRBV7-3
cdr3_nt: TGTGCCACCCAACTAGCGGGAGGGAGGGAGACCCAGTACTTC
cdr3_aa: CATQLAGGRETQYF

clone_size: -
d_call: -
j_call: TRBJ2-4
cdr3_length: 15
v_call: TRBV19
cdr3_nt: TGTGCCAGTAGTTCCAGAAAACTAGCCAAAAACATTCAGTACTTC
cdr3_aa: CASSSRKLAKNIQYF

clone_size: -
d_call: -
j_call: TRBJ2-7
cdr3_length: 13
v_call: TRBV27
cdr3_nt: TGTGCCAGCAGTTACTCAACAGGCTACGAGCAGTACTTC
cdr3_aa: CASSYSTGYEQYF

clone_size: -
d_call: -
j_call: TRBJ2-7
cdr3_length: 15
v_call: TRBV2
cdr3_nt: TGTGCCAGCAGTGAAGCGCGGGGTAGAGGGGTCGAGCAGTACTTC
cdr3_aa: CASSEARGRGVEQYF

clone_size: few
d_call: -
j_call: TRBJ2-5
cdr3_length: 14
v_call: TRBV11-2
cdr3_nt: TGTGCCAGCAGCTTAGGGCTAGCGTTGGAGACCCAGTACTTC
cdr3_aa: CASSLGLALETQYF

clone_size: -
d_call: -
j_call: TRBJ1-4
cdr3_length: 16
v_call: TRBV5-6
cdr3_nt: TGTGCCAGCAGCTTCCAGGGGTTACTCACTAATGAAAAACTGTTTTTT
cdr3_aa: CASSFQGLLTNEKLFF

clone_size: once
d_call: -
j_call: TRBJ2-1
cdr3_length: 13
v_call: TRBV6-4
cdr3_nt: TGTGCCAGCAGTGACTCTTTTTCGAATGAGCAGTTCTTC
cdr3_aa: CASSDSFSNEQFF

clone_size: -
d_call: -
j_call: TRBJ2-3
cdr3_length: 16
v_call: TRBV28
cdr3_nt: TGTGCCAGCAGTTTTCAAGGAGCGGAGCTTAGGGATACGCAGTATTTT
cdr3_aa: CASSFQGAELRDTQYF

clone_size: -
d_call: TRBD2
j_call: TRBJ2-1
cdr3_length: 21
v_call: TRBV5-1
cdr3_nt: TGCGCCAGCAGCTTTTATTCCCGAGTCGAGTGGGGGACTAGCGGCTACAATGAGCAGTTCTTC
cdr3_aa: CASSFYSRVEWGTSGYNEQFF